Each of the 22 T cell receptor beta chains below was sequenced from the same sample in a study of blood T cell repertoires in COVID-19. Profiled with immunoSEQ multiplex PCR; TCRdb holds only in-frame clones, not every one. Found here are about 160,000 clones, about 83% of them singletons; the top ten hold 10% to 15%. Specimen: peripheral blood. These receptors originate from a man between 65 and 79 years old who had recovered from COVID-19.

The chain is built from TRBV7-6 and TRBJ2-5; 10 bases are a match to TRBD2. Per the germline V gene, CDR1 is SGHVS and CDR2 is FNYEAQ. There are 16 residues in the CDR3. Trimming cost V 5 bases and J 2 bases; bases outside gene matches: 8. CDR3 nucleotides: TGTGCCAGCAGCCTAGGGGGACTAGCGCCTCAAGAGACCCAGTACTTC. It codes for CASSLGGLAPQETQYF.

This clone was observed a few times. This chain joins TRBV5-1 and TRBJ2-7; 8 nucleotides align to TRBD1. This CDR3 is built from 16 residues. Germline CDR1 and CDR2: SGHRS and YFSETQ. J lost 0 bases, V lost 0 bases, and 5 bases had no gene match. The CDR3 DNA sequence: TGCGCCAGCAGCTTGGCCGGACAGGGAACCTCCTACGAGCAGTACTTC. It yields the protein CASSLAGQGTSYEQYF.

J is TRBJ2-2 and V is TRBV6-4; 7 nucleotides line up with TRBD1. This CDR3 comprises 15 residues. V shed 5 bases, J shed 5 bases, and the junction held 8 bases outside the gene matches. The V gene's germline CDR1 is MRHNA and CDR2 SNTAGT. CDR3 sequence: CASSIVAGGTGELFF. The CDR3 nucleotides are TGTGCCAGCAGTATCGTGGCAGGGGGAACCGGGGAGCTGTTTTTT.

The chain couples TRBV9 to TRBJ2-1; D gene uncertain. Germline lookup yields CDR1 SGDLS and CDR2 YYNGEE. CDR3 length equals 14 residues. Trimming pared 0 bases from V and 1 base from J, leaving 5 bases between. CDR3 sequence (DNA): TGTGCCAGCAGCGTAGCGGGTTCCTACAATGAGCAGTTCTTC. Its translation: CASSVAGSYNEQFF.

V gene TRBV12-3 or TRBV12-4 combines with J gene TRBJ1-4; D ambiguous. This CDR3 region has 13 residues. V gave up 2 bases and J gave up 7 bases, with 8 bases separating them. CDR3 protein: CASSLFRVEKLFF. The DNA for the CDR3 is TGTGCCAGCAGTTTATTTCGGGTTGAAAAACTGTTTTTT.

CDR3 sequence reads: CASSPGQDLYSNQPQHF. In DNA form, the CDR3 reads TGTGCCAGCAGTCCAGGACAGGACCTCTATAGCAATCAGCCCCAGCATTTT. This chain links TRBV27 with TRBJ1-5; 7 nucleotides agree with TRBD1. The germline V gene encodes CDR1 MNHEY and CDR2 SMNVEV (reference sequence). The CDR3 sequence is 17 residues long. V lost 5 bases and J lost 0; bases outside the gene matches: 10.

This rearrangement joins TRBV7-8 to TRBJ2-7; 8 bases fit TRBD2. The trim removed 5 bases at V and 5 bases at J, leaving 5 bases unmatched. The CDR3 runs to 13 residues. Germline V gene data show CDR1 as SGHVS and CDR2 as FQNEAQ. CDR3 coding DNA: TGTGCCAGCAGCGCCGGGACTAGTAACGAGCAGTACTTC. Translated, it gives CASSAGTSNEQYF. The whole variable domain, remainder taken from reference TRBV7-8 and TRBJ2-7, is GAGVSQSPRYKVAKRGQDVALRCDPISGHVSLFWYQQALGQGPEFLTYFQNEAQLDKSGLPSDRFFAERPEGSVSTLKIQRTQQEDSAVYLCASSAGTSNEQYFGPGTRLTVT.

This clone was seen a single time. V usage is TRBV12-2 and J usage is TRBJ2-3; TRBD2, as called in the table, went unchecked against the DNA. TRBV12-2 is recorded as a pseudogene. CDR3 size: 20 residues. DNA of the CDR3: TGTGCAAGTCGCTTAGTTTTGTCGCTAGCGGGAGTCCCCTATACAGATACGCAGTATTTT. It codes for CASRLVLSLAGVPYTDTQYF.

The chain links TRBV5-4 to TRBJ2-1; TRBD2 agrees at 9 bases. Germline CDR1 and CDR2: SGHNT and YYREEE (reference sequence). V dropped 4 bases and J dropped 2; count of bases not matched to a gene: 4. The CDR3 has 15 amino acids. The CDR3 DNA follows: TGTGCCAGCAGCAATAGCGGGAGAGCCTACAATGAGCAGTTCTTC. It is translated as CASSNSGRAYNEQFF.

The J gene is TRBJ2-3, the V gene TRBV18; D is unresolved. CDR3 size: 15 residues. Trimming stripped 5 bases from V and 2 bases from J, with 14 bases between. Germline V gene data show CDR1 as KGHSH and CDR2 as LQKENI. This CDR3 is CASSIVDIYTDTQYF. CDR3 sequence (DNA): TGTGCCAGCTCAATCGTCGACATTTACACAGATACGCAGTATTTT.

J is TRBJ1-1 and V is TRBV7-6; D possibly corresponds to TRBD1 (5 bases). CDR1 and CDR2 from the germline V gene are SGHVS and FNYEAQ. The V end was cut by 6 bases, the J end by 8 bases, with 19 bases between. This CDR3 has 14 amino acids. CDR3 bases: TGTGCCAGCAGACGGGACTCGGCTAATGGAGAAGCTTTCTTT. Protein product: CASRRDSANGEAFF.

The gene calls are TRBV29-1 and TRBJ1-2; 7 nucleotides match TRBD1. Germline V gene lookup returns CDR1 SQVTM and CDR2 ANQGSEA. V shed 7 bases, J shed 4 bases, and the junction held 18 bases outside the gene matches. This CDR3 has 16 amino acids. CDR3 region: CSALHTGRGQTYGYTF. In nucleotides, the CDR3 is TGCAGCGCCCTCCATACGGGAAGGGGGCAGACCTATGGCTACACCTTC.

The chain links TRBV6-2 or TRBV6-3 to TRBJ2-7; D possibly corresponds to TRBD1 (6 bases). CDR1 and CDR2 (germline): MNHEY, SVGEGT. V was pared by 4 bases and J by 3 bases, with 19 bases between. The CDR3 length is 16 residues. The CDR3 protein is CASSSYRDIGGYEQYF. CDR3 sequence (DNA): TGTGCCAGCAGTTCGTACAGGGATATAGGCGGCTACGAGCAGTACTTC.

The CDR3 DNA sequence: TGTGCCAGCAGCGGGGAGCCTAATCAGCCCCAGCATTTT. Translation gives CASSGEPNQPQHF. This chain connects TRBV6-4 to TRBJ1-5; no clear D gene. This CDR3 region has 13 residues. Trimming shortened V by 6 bases and J by 4 bases, and 10 bases separated the two germline ends. The germline gives CDR1 MRHNA, CDR2 SNTAGT.

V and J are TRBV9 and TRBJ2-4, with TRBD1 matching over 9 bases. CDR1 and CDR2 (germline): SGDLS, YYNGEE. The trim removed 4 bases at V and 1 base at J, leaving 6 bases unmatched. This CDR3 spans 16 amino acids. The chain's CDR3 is CASSPSGQGAKNIQYF. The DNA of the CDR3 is TGTGCCAGCAGCCCATCAGGACAGGGGGCCAAAAACATTCAGTACTTC.

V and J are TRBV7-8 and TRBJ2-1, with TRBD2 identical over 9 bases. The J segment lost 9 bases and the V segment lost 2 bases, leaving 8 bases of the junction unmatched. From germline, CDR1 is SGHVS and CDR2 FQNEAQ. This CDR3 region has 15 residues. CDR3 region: CASSLRLAVPSEQFF. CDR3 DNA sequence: TGTGCCAGCAGCTTAAGACTAGCGGTTCCGAGTGAGCAGTTCTTC.

CDR3 DNA sequence: TGTGCCAGCAGCCAAAGCGGGAGGCCGGCCTACGAGCAGTACTTC. Amino acid sequence: CASSQSGRPAYEQYF. The V and J genes are TRBV3-1 (or the pseudogene TRBV3-2) and TRBJ2-7; 9 positions match TRBD2. CDR1 LGHDT and CDR2 YNNKEL come from the germline V gene (reference sequence). Losses at the gene ends were 2 bases for V and 2 bases for J; bases not matched to a gene: 4. This CDR3 region has 15 residues.

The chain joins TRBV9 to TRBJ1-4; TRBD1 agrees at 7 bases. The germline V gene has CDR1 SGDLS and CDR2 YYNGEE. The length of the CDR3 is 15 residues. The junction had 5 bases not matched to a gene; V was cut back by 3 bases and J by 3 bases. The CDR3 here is CASSEGDRANEKLFF. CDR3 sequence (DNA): TGTGCCAGCAGCGAGGGTGACAGGGCTAATGAAAAACTGTTTTTT.

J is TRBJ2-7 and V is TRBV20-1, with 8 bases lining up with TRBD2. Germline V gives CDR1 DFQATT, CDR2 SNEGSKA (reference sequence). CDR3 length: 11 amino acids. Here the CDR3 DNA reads TGCATTTTAGCGGGGACCTACGAGCAGTACTTC. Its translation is CILAGTYEQYF.

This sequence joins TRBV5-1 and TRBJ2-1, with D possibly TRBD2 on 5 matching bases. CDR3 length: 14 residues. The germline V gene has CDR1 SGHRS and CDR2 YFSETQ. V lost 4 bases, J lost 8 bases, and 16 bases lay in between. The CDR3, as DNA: TGCGCCAGCAGCACTCCTTTAGGGAGAGATGAGCAGTTCTTC. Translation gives CASSTPLGRDEQFF. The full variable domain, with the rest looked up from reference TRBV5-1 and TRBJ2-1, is KAGVTQTPRYLIKTRGQQVTLSCSPISGHRSVSWYQQTPGQGLQFLFEYFSETQRNKGNFPGRFSGRQFSNSRSEMNVSTLELGDSALYLCASSTPLGRDEQFFGPGTRLTVL.

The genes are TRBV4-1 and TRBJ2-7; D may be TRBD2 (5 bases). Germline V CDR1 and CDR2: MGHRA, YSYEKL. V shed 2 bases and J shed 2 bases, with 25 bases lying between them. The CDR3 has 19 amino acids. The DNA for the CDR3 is TGCGCCAGCAGCCAAAGTCTTCAAGGAGGAATAAGCAGCCCCTACGAGCAGTACTTC. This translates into CASSQSLQGGISSPYEQYF.

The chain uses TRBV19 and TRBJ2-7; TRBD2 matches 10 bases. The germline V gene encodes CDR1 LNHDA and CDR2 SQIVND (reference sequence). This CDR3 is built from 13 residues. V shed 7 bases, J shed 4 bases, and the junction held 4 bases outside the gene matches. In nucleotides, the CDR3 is TGTGCCAGTAAAACTAGCGGGAATTACGAGCAGTACTTC. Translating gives CASKTSGNYEQYF. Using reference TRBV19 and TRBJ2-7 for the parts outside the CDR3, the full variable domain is DGGITQSPKYLFRKEGQNVTLSCEQNLNHDAMYWYRQDPGQGLRLIYYSQIVNDFQKGDIAEGYSVSREKKESFPLTVTSAQKNPTAFYLCASKTSGNYEQYFGPGTRLTVT.